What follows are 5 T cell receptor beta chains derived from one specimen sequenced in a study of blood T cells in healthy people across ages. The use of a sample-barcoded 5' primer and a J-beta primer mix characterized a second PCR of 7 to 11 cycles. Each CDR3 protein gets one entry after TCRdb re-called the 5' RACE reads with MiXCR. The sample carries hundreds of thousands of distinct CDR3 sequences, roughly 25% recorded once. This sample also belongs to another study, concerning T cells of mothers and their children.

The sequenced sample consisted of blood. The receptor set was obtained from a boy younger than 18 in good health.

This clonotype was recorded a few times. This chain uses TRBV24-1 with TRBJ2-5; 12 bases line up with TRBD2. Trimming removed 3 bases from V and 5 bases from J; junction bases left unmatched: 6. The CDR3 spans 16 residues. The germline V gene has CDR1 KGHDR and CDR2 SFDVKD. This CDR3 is CATSDQLAGGRETQYF. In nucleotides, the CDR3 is TGTGCCACCAGTGATCAACTAGCGGGGGGTCGGGAGACCCAGTACTTC.

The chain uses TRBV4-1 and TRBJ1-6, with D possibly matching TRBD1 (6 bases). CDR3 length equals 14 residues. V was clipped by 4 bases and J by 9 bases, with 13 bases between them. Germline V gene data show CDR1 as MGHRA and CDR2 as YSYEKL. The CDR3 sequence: CASSLLTGFSPLHF. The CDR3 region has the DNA TGCGCCAGCAGCCTCCTGACAGGTTTTTCACCCCTCCACTTT.

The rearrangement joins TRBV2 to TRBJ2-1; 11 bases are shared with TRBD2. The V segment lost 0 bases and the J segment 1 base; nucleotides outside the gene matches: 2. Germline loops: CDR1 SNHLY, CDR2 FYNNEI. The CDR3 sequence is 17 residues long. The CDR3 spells CASSEASSGGSYNEQFF. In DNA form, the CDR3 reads TGTGCCAGCAGTGAAGCGTCTAGCGGGGGGTCCTACAATGAGCAGTTCTTC.

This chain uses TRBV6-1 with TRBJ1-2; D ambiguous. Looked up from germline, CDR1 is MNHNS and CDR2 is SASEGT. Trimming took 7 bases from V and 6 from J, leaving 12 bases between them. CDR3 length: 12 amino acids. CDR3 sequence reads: CASKEVTHGYTF. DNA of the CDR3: TGTGCCAGCAAGGAAGTCACGCATGGCTACACCTTC.

CDR3 sequence (DNA): TGCGCCAGCAGCCAAGGGACTAGCGGGGGGGCCACAGATACGCAGTATTTT. It yields the protein CASSQGTSGGATDTQYF. The V and J genes are TRBV5-1 and TRBJ2-3, with 16 bases fitting TRBD2. The CDR3 spans 17 residues. Germline CDR1 reads SGHRS; CDR2 reads YFSETQ. Losses at the gene ends were 4 bases for V and 2 bases for J; bases not matched to a gene: 4. Full variable domain (outside the CDR3, taken from reference TRBV5-1 and TRBJ2-3): KAGVTQTPRYLIKTRGQQVTLSCSPISGHRSVSWYQQTPGQGLQFLFEYFSETQRNKGNFPGRFSGRQFSNSRSEMNVSTLELGDSALYLCASSQGTSGGATDTQYFGPGTRLTVL.